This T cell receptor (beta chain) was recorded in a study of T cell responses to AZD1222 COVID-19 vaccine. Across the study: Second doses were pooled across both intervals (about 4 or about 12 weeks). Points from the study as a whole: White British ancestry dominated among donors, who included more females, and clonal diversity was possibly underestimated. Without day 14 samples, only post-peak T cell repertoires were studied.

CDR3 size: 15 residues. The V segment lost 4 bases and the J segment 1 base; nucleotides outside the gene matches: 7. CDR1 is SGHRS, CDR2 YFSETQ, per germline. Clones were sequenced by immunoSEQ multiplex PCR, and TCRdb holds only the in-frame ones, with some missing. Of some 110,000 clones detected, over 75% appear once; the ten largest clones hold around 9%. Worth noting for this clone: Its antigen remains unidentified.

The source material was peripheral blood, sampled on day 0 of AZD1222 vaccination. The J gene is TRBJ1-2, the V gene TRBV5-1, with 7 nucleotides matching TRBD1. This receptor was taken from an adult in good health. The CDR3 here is CASSLGQTFNYGYTF. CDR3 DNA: TGCGCCAGCAGCCTGGGACAGACTTTTAACTATGGCTACACCTTC.